These 22 T cell receptor beta chains came from one sample sequenced in a study of blood T cell repertoires in COVID-19. Only in-frame clones appear in the TCRdb table, and some are missing; sequencing was by immunoSEQ multiplex PCR. The data hold approximately 100,000 clones, with more than 70% observed a single time. Sequencing was done on a sample of peripheral blood. These TCRs come from a woman aged 55-70 years with acute or convalescent COVID-19.

In its sample, this clone was seen once. The chain recombines TRBV29-1 with TRBJ1-1; D is perhaps TRBD1 (5 bases). Trimming stripped 4 bases from V and 5 bases from J, with 17 bases between. The germline CDR1 and CDR2 sequences are SQVTM and ANQGSEA. The length of the CDR3 is 14 residues. The CDR3: CSVAMSPGVTEAFF. The CDR3 bases are TGCAGCGTTGCCATGAGTCCGGGGGTAACTGAAGCTTTCTTT.

V is TRBV19 and J is TRBJ2-2, with D possibly TRBD2 on 6 matching bases. Germline CDR1 LNHDA, CDR2 SQIVND (reference sequence). The V gene lost 6 bases and the J gene lost 3 bases, with 17 bases spanning the gap. The CDR3 consists of 16 residues. The CDR3: CASSKLGSGDTGELFF. CDR3 nucleotide sequence: TGTGCCAGTAGCAAACTTGGGTCGGGGGACACCGGGGAGCTGTTTTTT.

The chain uses TRBV9 and TRBJ2-3; no reliable D call. CDR3 size: 12 residues. The germline CDR1 and CDR2 sequences are SGDLS and YYNGEE. Trimming shortened V by 1 base and J by 2 bases, and 2 bases separated the two germline ends. The CDR3 loop is CASSVHTDTQYF. CDR3 in DNA: TGTGCCAGCAGCGTACACACAGATACGCAGTATTTT.

This clone has just a few counts. The chain carries TRBV7-3 and TRBJ1-2; TRBD1 matches at 7 bases. The length of the CDR3 is 15 residues. V lost 5 bases, J lost 5 bases, and 11 bases stayed unmatched. The germline V gene encodes CDR1 SGHTA and CDR2 FQGTGA. This chain's CDR3 is CASSPTGAKGYGYTF. CDR3 DNA: TGTGCCAGCAGCCCTACAGGGGCGAAGGGGTATGGCTACACCTTC.

V usage is TRBV19 and J usage is TRBJ1-1; perhaps TRBD1 as D (5 bases). V was pared by 6 bases and J by 7 bases, with 15 bases between. The CDR3 has 13 residues. Germline assignment: CDR1 LNHDA and CDR2 SQIVND (reference sequence). The CDR3 region is CASRRGGEDEAFF. The CDR3 DNA reads TGTGCCAGTAGAAGGGGTGGGGAGGATGAAGCTTTCTTT.

This CDR3 is CASSLPGQNYGYTF. For the CDR3, the DNA is TGTGCCAGCAGCCTCCCGGGACAAAACTATGGCTACACCTTC. J is TRBJ1-2 and V is TRBV5-4; D possibly corresponds to TRBD1 (6 bases). CDR3 length: 14 amino acids. Trimming stripped 4 bases from V and 2 bases from J, with 12 bases between. Germline V gene data show CDR1 as SGHNT and CDR2 as YYREEE (reference sequence).

The V and J genes are TRBV5-4 and TRBJ2-3; 8 bases map to TRBD1. CDR1 and CDR2 from the germline V gene are SGHNT and YYREEE (reference sequence). This CDR3 is built from 13 residues. V trimming: 2 bases; J trimming: 4 bases; junction bases outside the gene matches: 0. CDR3: CASSLQGADTQYF. Written as DNA, the CDR3 is TGTGCCAGCAGCTTACAGGGGGCAGATACGCAGTATTTT.

This clone was seen only once. The rearrangement links TRBV5-1 to TRBJ2-1; 13 nucleotides align to TRBD2. The germline V gene has CDR1 SGHRS and CDR2 YFSETQ. J was trimmed by 5 bases and V by 3 bases; bases with no gene match: 8. The CDR3 totals 17 residues. As DNA, the CDR3 is TGCGCCAGCAGCTCCGGACTAGCGGGAGTAGTAAACAATGAGCAGTTCTTC. This encodes CASSSGLAGVVNNEQFF.

As concerns this clone: Germline is not matched at one junction end, which may reflect a read error. The rearrangement joins TRBV10-3 to TRBJ2-7, with a weak D call TRBD1 (5 bases). The CDR3 has 14 amino acids. The V gene's germline CDR1 is ENHRY and CDR2 SYGVKD. The CDR3 DNA follows: TGTGCCACTAAAGACAGTTTTAGCTCCCACGAGCAGTACTTC. Its translation is CATKDSFSSHEQYF.

This chain joins TRBV6-5 and TRBJ2-1; weak D call: TRBD1 (5 bases). The V and J ends lost 5 bases and 7 bases respectively, with 6 bases between them. Germline CDR1 reads MNHEY; CDR2 reads SVGAGI. This CDR3 has 11 amino acids. CDR3 region: CASSRGNEQFF. In nucleotides, the CDR3 is TGTGCCAGCAGTAGGGGAAATGAGCAGTTCTTC.

The chain is built from TRBV7-9 and TRBJ1-2; TRBD1 might be the D (6 bases). V gave up 3 bases and J gave up 1 base, with 15 bases separating them. The germline V gene has CDR1 SEHNR and CDR2 FQNEAQ (reference sequence). There are 16 residues in the CDR3. CDR3 sequence (DNA): TGTGCCAGCAGCTTCCCCCCGGGACACCGTAACTATGGCTACACCTTC. Translation gives CASSFPPGHRNYGYTF.

This sequence joins TRBV27 and TRBJ1-6, with D unclear. This CDR3 is 11 amino acids long. Trimming removed 5 bases from V and 13 bases from J, with 9 bases in between. Germline V gene sequence: CDR1 MNHEY, CDR2 SMNVEV (reference sequence). CDR3 bases: TGTGCCAGCAGTCCACGGTCTCCCCTCCACTTT. Its translation: CASSPRSPLHF.

The chain recombines TRBV5-5 with TRBJ2-1, with a weak D call TRBD1 (5 bases). CDR1 SGHKS and CDR2 YYEKEE come from the germline V gene (reference sequence). V was clipped by 1 base and J by 12 bases, with 11 bases between them. This CDR3 has 12 amino acids. CDR3 sequence: CASSLQQGGQFF. CDR3 DNA sequence: TGTGCCAGCAGCTTGCAGCAGGGTGGGCAGTTCTTC.

This chain links TRBV6-5 with TRBJ1-2; perhaps TRBD1 as D (5 bases). In germline, CDR1 is MNHEY, CDR2 SVGAGI. V was clipped by 6 bases and J by 8 bases, with 19 bases between them. This CDR3 has 14 residues. For the CDR3, the DNA is TGTGCCAGCAGAACTCAGGGCCGGTCTTGGGGCTACACCTTC. The encoded protein is CASRTQGRSWGYTF.

The chain couples TRBV28 to TRBJ1-2, with D perhaps matching TRBD1 (6 bases). CDR1 is MDHEN, CDR2 SYDVKM, per germline. With 5 bases removed from V and 4 bases from J, the gap between germline ends came to 11 bases. There are 13 residues in the CDR3. Written as DNA, the CDR3 is TGTGCCAGCAGTAAGGGGGACGGCTATGGCTACACCTTC. Its translation: CASSKGDGYGYTF.

V gene TRBV14 combines with J gene TRBJ2-7; tentative D call: TRBD1 (5 bases). The CDR3 length is 15 residues. Germline CDR1 reads SGHDN; CDR2 reads FVKESK. Trimming took off 1 base at V and 2 bases at J, with 12 bases between the two ends. CDR3 in DNA: TGTGCCAGCAGCCAAGCCGCAGGGTTCCCCTACGAGCAGTACTTC. It is translated as CASSQAAGFPYEQYF.

The chain joins TRBV3-1 (or the pseudogene TRBV3-2) to TRBJ1-6, with a possible D match to TRBD1 (5 bases). V gave up 0 bases and J gave up 7 bases, with 13 bases separating them. Germline CDR1 is LGHDT and CDR2 is YNNKEL (reference sequence). CDR3 length equals 16 residues. The DNA for the CDR3 is TGTGCCAGCAGCCAAGACAGGGCCATGCCAAATTCACCCCTCCACTTT. Translating it yields CASSQDRAMPNSPLHF.

V usage is TRBV2 and J usage is TRBJ2-1; D is perhaps TRBD2 (6 bases). Germline CDR1 SNHLY, CDR2 FYNNEI. This CDR3 is built from 13 residues. The V end lost 5 bases, the J end lost 10 bases, and 15 bases lay between the germline ends. CDR3 sequence (DNA): TGTGCCAGCAGTAGGGACCCCCGGGGGGAGCAGTTCTTC. It is translated as CASSRDPRGEQFF. The full variable domain, its missing parts supplied by reference TRBV2 and TRBJ2-1, is EPEVTQTPSHQVTQMGQEVILRCVPISNHLYFYWYRQILGQKVEFLVSFYNNEISEKSEIFDDQFSVERPDGSNFTLKIRSTKLEDSAMYFCASSRDPRGEQFFGPGTRLTVL.

The rearrangement joins TRBV7-6 to TRBJ1-3; D not certain. From germline, CDR1 is SGHVS and CDR2 FNYEAQ. The CDR3 runs to 14 residues. Trimming shortened V by 5 bases and J by 0 bases, and 8 bases separated the two germline ends. CDR3 coding DNA: TGTGCCAGCAGCCGGCGAGGCTCTGGAAACACCATATATTTT. Amino acids: CASSRRGSGNTIYF.

J is TRBJ1-5 and V is TRBV6-5; D possibly corresponds to TRBD1 (6 bases). Trimming stripped 5 bases from V and 6 bases from J, with 11 bases between. CDR1 is MNHEY and CDR2 is SVGAGI in the germline V gene. The CDR3 loop spans 13 amino acids. In DNA, the CDR3 is TGTGCCAGCAGTCTGGGGGCGGGTCAGCCCCAGCATTTT. Its protein is CASSLGAGQPQHF.

The chain combines TRBV11-2 with TRBJ2-6; no reliable D call. In germline, CDR1 is SGHAT, CDR2 FQNNGV. This CDR3 is 16 amino acids long. Trimming pared 2 bases from V and 3 bases from J, leaving 11 bases between. The CDR3 region has the DNA TGTGCCAGCAGCTTATTTCGCGTACGTGGGGCCAACGTCCTGACTTTC. Translated, it gives CASSLFRVRGANVLTF.

A word on this clone: Mismatch with germline at one junction end may stem from a read error. The chain employs TRBV19 and TRBJ2-1; TRBD2 matches 8 bases. The CDR3 is 16 residues long. The germline gives CDR1 LNHDA, CDR2 SQIVND (reference sequence). Written as DNA, the CDR3 is TGTGCCAGTAGTTTAGAGGGGACTAGGGGCCGCGGTGAGCAGTTCTTC. This sequence encodes CASSLEGTRGRGEQFF.